This is a list of T cell receptor beta chains from one sample in a study of CD4 T cell repertoires in COVID-19. The assay was immunoSEQ multiplex PCR, and TCRdb's table has in-frame clones only and misses some. The sample lists about 24,000 clones, 93% occurring once. The sequencing used circulating follicular helper CD4+ T cells (cTfh) from blood, collected before the COVID-19 pandemic. The receptors derive from a human donor who had COVID-19. The CDR3 runs from the conserved cysteine through the conserved F or W. A D gene is named only where the DNA matches it firmly. A row's size may be missing; if present it is once, few, many or a size class.

CDR3aa: CASRGGLGSLHF; CDR3nt: TGTGCCAGCAGGGGGGGTCTAGGCTCCCTCCACTTT; abundance: -; d_gene: -; v_gene: TRBV7-8; len: 12; j_gene: TRBJ1-6
CDR3aa: CASSLASGSDEQYF; CDR3nt: TGTGCCAGCAGCTTGGCTAGCGGGAGCGACGAGCAGTACTTC; abundance: once; d_gene: TRBD2; v_gene: TRBV5-4; len: 14; j_gene: TRBJ2-7
CDR3aa: CASSETSGSYEQYF; CDR3nt: TGTGCCAGCAGCGAAACTAGCGGATCCTACGAGCAGTACTTC; abundance: -; d_gene: TRBD2; v_gene: TRBV9; len: 14; j_gene: TRBJ2-7
CDR3aa: CASSSNQGDEYGYTF; CDR3nt: TGTGCCAGCAGCTCGAACCAAGGGGATGAATATGGCTACACCTTC; abundance: -; d_gene: -; v_gene: TRBV6-6; len: 15; j_gene: TRBJ1-2
CDR3aa: CASRPSSRDSRTGYTF; CDR3nt: TGTGCCAGTAGGCCTTCTTCCCGGGACAGTAGGACGGGCTACACCTTC; abundance: -; d_gene: TRBD1; v_gene: TRBV19; len: 16; j_gene: TRBJ1-2
CDR3aa: CASSLDAGEDQPQHF; CDR3nt: TGCGCCAGCAGCTTGGATGCAGGGGAAGATCAGCCCCAGCATTTT; abundance: -; d_gene: -; v_gene: TRBV5-1; len: 15; j_gene: TRBJ1-5
CDR3aa: CASSLQTTGENEQFF; CDR3nt: TGCGCCAGCAGCCTCCAGACTACTGGGGAGAATGAGCAGTTCTTC; abundance: -; d_gene: -; v_gene: TRBV5-1; len: 15; j_gene: TRBJ2-1
CDR3aa: CASSDPTGGYTF; CDR3nt: TGTGCCAGCAGTGACCCGACAGGGGGCTACACCTTC; abundance: -; d_gene: TRBD1; v_gene: TRBV6-1; len: 12; j_gene: TRBJ1-2
CDR3aa: CAIKGSGGNEQYF; CDR3nt: TGTGCCATCAAGGGAAGCGGGGGGAACGAGCAGTACTTC; abundance: once; d_gene: TRBD2; v_gene: TRBV10-3; len: 13; j_gene: TRBJ2-7
CDR3aa: CASSITTGGSYEQYF; CDR3nt: TGTGCCAGTAGTATTACGACAGGGGGCTCCTACGAGCAGTACTTC; abundance: -; d_gene: TRBD1; v_gene: TRBV19; len: 15; j_gene: TRBJ2-7
CDR3aa: CASSLGREAFF; CDR3nt: TGTGCCAGCAGTTTAGGCAGGGAAGCTTTCTTT; abundance: -; d_gene: -; v_gene: TRBV28; len: 11; j_gene: TRBJ1-1
CDR3aa: CASSPSGDTQYF; CDR3nt: TGTGCCAGCAGCCCCAGCGGAGATACGCAGTATTTT; abundance: -; d_gene: -; v_gene: TRBV7-2; len: 12; j_gene: TRBJ2-3
CDR3aa: CASSQDGGREQYF; CDR3nt: TGTGCCAGCAGCCAAGACGGGGGGAGAGAGCAGTACTTC; abundance: few; d_gene: TRBD2; v_gene: TRBV6-6; len: 13; j_gene: TRBJ2-7
CDR3aa: CASSLAEGRLAGRRETQYF; CDR3nt: TGTGCCAGCAGCTTAGCCGAGGGAAGACTAGCGGGGCGAAGGGAGACCCAGTACTTC; abundance: -; d_gene: TRBD2; v_gene: TRBV7-9; len: 19; j_gene: TRBJ2-5
CDR3aa: CASSPGSGYEQYF; CDR3nt: TGTGCCAGCTCACCGGGCAGTGGATACGAGCAGTACTTC; abundance: -; d_gene: -; v_gene: TRBV18; len: 13; j_gene: TRBJ2-7
CDR3aa: CASSMQGRATQSFF; CDR3nt: TGTGCCAGTAGTATGCAGGGGAGGGCGACTCAGTCTTTCTTT; abundance: -; d_gene: -; v_gene: TRBV19; len: 14; j_gene: TRBJ1-1
CDR3aa: CASSLDLEDTQYF; CDR3nt: TGTGCCAGCAGCTTGGACCTAGAAGATACGCAGTATTTT; abundance: -; d_gene: -; v_gene: TRBV5-4; len: 13; j_gene: TRBJ2-3
CDR3aa: CASSARTSGSNEQFF; CDR3nt: TGTGCCAGCAGCGCCCGGACTAGCGGGTCCAATGAGCAGTTCTTC; abundance: few; d_gene: TRBD2; v_gene: TRBV9; len: 15; j_gene: TRBJ2-1
CDR3aa: CASIPDRRRGTDTQYF; CDR3nt: TGTGCCAGCATACCCGACAGGAGACGTGGCACAGATACGCAGTATTTT; abundance: -; d_gene: -; v_gene: TRBV27; len: 16; j_gene: TRBJ2-3
CDR3aa: CAFPGRAPYEQYF; CDR3nt: TGTGCCTTTCCGGGCAGGGCCCCCTACGAGCAGTACTTC; abundance: -; d_gene: -; v_gene: TRBV7-5; len: 13; j_gene: TRBJ2-7
CDR3aa: CASSLSGRATDTQYF; CDR3nt: TGTGCCAGCAGCCTTAGCGGGAGGGCCACAGATACGCAGTATTTT; abundance: -; d_gene: TRBD2; v_gene: TRBV7-2; len: 15; j_gene: TRBJ2-3
CDR3aa: CASRGTSGGGIQETQYF; CDR3nt: TGTGCCAGCAGAGGGACTAGCGGGGGCGGTATCCAAGAGACCCAGTACTTC; abundance: -; d_gene: TRBD2; v_gene: TRBV6-9; len: 17; j_gene: TRBJ2-5
CDR3aa: CASSSQISSEQYF; CDR3nt: TGTGCCAGCAGTTCCCAGATTTCTAGCGAGCAGTACTTC; abundance: once; d_gene: -; v_gene: TRBV6-5; len: 13; j_gene: TRBJ2-7
CDR3aa: CASSLTGEPYEQYF; CDR3nt: TGTGCCAGCAGCTTGACAGGGGAACCCTACGAGCAGTACTTC; abundance: -; d_gene: TRBD1; v_gene: TRBV5-6; len: 14; j_gene: TRBJ2-7
CDR3aa: CASSIGSQAGELFF; CDR3nt: TGTGCCAGTAGTATAGGGTCCCAGGCCGGGGAGCTGTTTTTT; abundance: -; d_gene: -; v_gene: TRBV19; len: 14; j_gene: TRBJ2-2
CDR3aa: CASSLLGAQTSSYNSPLHF; CDR3nt: TGTGCCAGCAGCTTGTTAGGGGCTCAAACAAGCTCCTATAATTCACCCCTCCACTTT; abundance: -; d_gene: -; v_gene: TRBV5-6; len: 19; j_gene: TRBJ1-6
CDR3aa: CASSTHYEQYF; CDR3nt: TGTGCCAGCAGTACACACTACGAGCAGTACTTC; abundance: once; d_gene: -; v_gene: TRBV6-5; len: 11; j_gene: TRBJ2-7
CDR3aa: CAVGAEQYF; CDR3nt: TGTGCCGTGGGGGCCGAGCAGTACTTC; abundance: -; d_gene: -; v_gene: TRBV11-2; len: 9; j_gene: TRBJ2-7
CDR3aa: CASSQTGRGYTF; CDR3nt: TGTGCCAGCAGTCAGACAGGACGAGGCTACACCTTC; abundance: -; d_gene: -; v_gene: TRBV6-6; len: 12; j_gene: TRBJ1-2
CDR3aa: CASNRQGKDTEAFF; CDR3nt: TGTGCCAGCAACAGACAGGGGAAGGACACTGAAGCTTTCTTT; abundance: -; d_gene: TRBD1; v_gene: TRBV6-1; len: 14; j_gene: TRBJ1-1
CDR3aa: CASSVNSGLGNTIYF; CDR3nt: TGTGCCAGCAGCGTCAATTCGGGACTCGGAAACACCATATATTTT; abundance: -; d_gene: -; v_gene: TRBV7-8; len: 15; j_gene: TRBJ1-3
CDR3aa: CASSLFSGGASDTQYF; CDR3nt: TGTGCCAGCAGCTTGTTTAGCGGGGGGGCCAGTGATACGCAGTATTTT; abundance: -; d_gene: TRBD2; v_gene: TRBV5-4; len: 16; j_gene: TRBJ2-3
CDR3aa: CASSLNEYSGEQYF; CDR3nt: TGTGCCAGCTCTCTCAACGAGTACAGCGGCGAGCAGTACTTC; abundance: -; d_gene: -; v_gene: TRBV18; len: 14; j_gene: TRBJ2-7
CDR3aa: CASRETGTGNTIYF; CDR3nt: TGTGCCAGCAGAGAAACAGGGACTGGAAACACCATATATTTT; abundance: once; d_gene: -; v_gene: TRBV6-5; len: 14; j_gene: TRBJ1-3
CDR3aa: CAWRDGTGGPVTF; CDR3nt: TGTGCCTGGCGAGATGGGACAGGGGGCCCGGTCACCTTC; abundance: few; d_gene: TRBD1; v_gene: TRBV30; len: 13; j_gene: TRBJ1-2
CDR3aa: CASSQEIRTEAFF; CDR3nt: TGTGCCAGCAGCCAAGAAATTAGAACTGAAGCTTTCTTT; abundance: -; d_gene: -; v_gene: TRBV14; len: 13; j_gene: TRBJ1-1
CDR3aa: CASSGGGRSSGELFF; CDR3nt: TGTGCCAGCAGTGGAGGAGGGAGATCGTCCGGGGAGCTGTTTTTT; abundance: once; d_gene: -; v_gene: TRBV2; len: 15; j_gene: TRBJ2-2
CDR3aa: CASSSPPPAYEQYF; CDR3nt: TGTGCCAGCAGCTCTCCCCCTCCCGCCTACGAGCAGTACTTC; abundance: -; d_gene: -; v_gene: TRBV11-2; len: 14; j_gene: TRBJ2-7
CDR3aa: CASSLGASASGNEQFF; CDR3nt: TGTGCCAGCAGCTTAGGGGCTAGCGCCTCAGGGAATGAGCAGTTCTTC; abundance: -; d_gene: -; v_gene: TRBV7-9; len: 16; j_gene: TRBJ2-1
CDR3aa: CASSPQGTGELFF; CDR3nt: TGTGCCAGCAGCCCACAGGGCACCGGGGAGCTGTTTTTT; abundance: -; d_gene: -; v_gene: TRBV5-8; len: 13; j_gene: TRBJ2-2
CDR3aa: CASGKTGAGGYTF; CDR3nt: TGTGCCAGCGGTAAGACAGGGGCCGGCGGCTACACCTTC; abundance: -; d_gene: TRBD1; v_gene: TRBV28; len: 13; j_gene: TRBJ1-2
CDR3aa: CASSLSGHLVSGANVLTF; CDR3nt: TGTGCCAGCAGCTTAAGCGGACACCTGGTTTCTGGGGCCAACGTCCTGACTTTC; abundance: once; d_gene: -; v_gene: TRBV7-3; len: 18; j_gene: TRBJ2-6
CDR3aa: CAISGGGGDTQYF; CDR3nt: TGTGCCATCAGTGGGGGAGGGGGAGATACGCAGTATTTT; abundance: -; d_gene: -; v_gene: TRBV10-3; len: 13; j_gene: TRBJ2-3
CDR3aa: CASSFTGGDNGYTF; CDR3nt: TGCGCCAGCAGCTTCACAGGGGGGGATAATGGCTACACCTTC; abundance: -; d_gene: TRBD1; v_gene: TRBV5-1; len: 14; j_gene: TRBJ1-2
CDR3aa: CASSHSTLLQETQYF; CDR3nt: TGTGCCAGCAGCCACTCGACTCTCCTCCAAGAGACCCAGTACTTC; abundance: -; d_gene: -; v_gene: TRBV5-6; len: 15; j_gene: TRBJ2-5
CDR3aa: CASSSVSHPDTQYF; CDR3nt: TGTGCCAGCAGTAGCGTTAGCCATCCAGATACGCAGTATTTT; abundance: -; d_gene: -; v_gene: TRBV2; len: 14; j_gene: TRBJ2-3
CDR3aa: CASSLEGIAKNIQYF; CDR3nt: TGTGCCAGCAGCTTGGAGGGGATAGCCAAAAACATTCAGTACTTC; abundance: once; d_gene: -; v_gene: TRBV5-6; len: 15; j_gene: TRBJ2-4
CDR3aa: CASNPGGSNQPQHF; CDR3nt: TGTGCCAGCAACCCAGGGGGATCCAATCAGCCCCAGCATTTT; abundance: once; d_gene: TRBD1; v_gene: TRBV28; len: 14; j_gene: TRBJ1-5
CDR3aa: CASGGTGLGEKLFF; CDR3nt: TGTGCCAGTGGGGGAACGGGACTGGGCGAAAAACTGTTTTTT; abundance: -; d_gene: -; v_gene: TRBV19; len: 14; j_gene: TRBJ1-4
CDR3aa: CASSDSRTANTGELFF; CDR3nt: TGTGCCAGCAGTGATTCCCGGACAGCGAACACCGGGGAGCTGTTTTTT; abundance: -; d_gene: -; v_gene: TRBV25-1; len: 16; j_gene: TRBJ2-2
CDR3aa: CAISSTGQGMDTDTQYF; CDR3nt: TGTGCCATCAGTTCTACGGGACAGGGGATGGACACAGATACGCAGTATTTT; abundance: once; d_gene: TRBD1; v_gene: TRBV10-3; len: 17; j_gene: TRBJ2-3
CDR3aa: CASSPSISGTASYEQYF; CDR3nt: TGCGCCAGCAGCCCGTCAATTTCCGGGACAGCCTCCTACGAGCAGTACTTC; abundance: -; d_gene: TRBD1; v_gene: TRBV5-1; len: 17; j_gene: TRBJ2-7